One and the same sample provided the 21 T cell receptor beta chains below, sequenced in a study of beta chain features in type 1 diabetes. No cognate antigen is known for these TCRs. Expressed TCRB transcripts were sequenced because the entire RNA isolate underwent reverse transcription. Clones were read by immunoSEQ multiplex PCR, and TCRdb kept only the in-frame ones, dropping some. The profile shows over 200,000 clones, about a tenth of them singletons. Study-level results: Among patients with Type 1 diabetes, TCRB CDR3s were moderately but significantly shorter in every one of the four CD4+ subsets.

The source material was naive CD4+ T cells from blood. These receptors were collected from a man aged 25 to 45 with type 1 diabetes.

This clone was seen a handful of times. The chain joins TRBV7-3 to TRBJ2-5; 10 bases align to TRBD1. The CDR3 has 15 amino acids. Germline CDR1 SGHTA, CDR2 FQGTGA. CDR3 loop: CPLKSGQGMQETQYF. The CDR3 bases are TGTCCTCTCAAGTCGGGACAGGGGATGCAAGAGACCCAGTACTTC.

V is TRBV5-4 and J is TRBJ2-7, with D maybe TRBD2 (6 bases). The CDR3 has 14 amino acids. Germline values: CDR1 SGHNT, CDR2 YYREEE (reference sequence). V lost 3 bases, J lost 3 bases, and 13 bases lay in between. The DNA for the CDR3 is TGTGCCAGCAGCTGGAGGGACCCCGGCTACGAGCAGTACTTC. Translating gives CASSWRDPGYEQYF.

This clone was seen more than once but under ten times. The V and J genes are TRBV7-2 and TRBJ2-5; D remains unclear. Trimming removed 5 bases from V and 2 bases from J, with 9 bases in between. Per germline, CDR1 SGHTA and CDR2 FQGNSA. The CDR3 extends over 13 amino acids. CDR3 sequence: CASSPGSQETQYF. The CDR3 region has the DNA TGTGCCAGCAGCCCCGGGTCGCAAGAGACCCAGTACTTC. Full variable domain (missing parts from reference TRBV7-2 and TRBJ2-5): GAGVSQSPSNKVTEKGKDVELRCDPISGHTALYWYRQSLGQGLEFLIYFQGNSAPDKSGLPSDRFSAERTGGSVSTLTIQRTQQEDSAVYLCASSPGSQETQYFGPGTRLLVL.

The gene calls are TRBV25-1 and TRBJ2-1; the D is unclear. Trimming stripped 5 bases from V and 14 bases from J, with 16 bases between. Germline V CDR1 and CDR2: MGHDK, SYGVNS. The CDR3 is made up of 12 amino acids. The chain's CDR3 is CASSYPGGPKFF. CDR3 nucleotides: TGTGCCAGCAGTTACCCGGGTGGCCCGAAGTTCTTC.

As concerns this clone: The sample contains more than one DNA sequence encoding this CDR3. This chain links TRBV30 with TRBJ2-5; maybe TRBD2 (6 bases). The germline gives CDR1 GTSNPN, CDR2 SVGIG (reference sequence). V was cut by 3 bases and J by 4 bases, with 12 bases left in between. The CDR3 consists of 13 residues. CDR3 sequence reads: CAWSVAGPETQYF. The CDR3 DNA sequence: TGTGCCTGGAGCGTCGCGGGGCCAGAGACCCAGTACTTC.

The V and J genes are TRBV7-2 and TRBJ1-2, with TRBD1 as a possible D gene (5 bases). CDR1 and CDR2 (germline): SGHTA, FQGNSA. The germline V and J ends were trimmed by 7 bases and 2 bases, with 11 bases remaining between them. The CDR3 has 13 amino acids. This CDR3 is CASTFKGNYGYTF. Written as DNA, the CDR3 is TGTGCCAGCACCTTCAAGGGGAACTATGGCTACACCTTC.

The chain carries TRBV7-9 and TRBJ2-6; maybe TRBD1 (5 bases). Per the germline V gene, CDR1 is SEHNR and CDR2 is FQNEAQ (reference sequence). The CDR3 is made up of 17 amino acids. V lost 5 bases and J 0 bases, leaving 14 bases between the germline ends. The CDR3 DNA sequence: TGTGCCAGCAGCCCCCCGTTCAGGGACTCTGGGGCCAACGTCCTGACTTTC. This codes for CASSPPFRDSGANVLTF.

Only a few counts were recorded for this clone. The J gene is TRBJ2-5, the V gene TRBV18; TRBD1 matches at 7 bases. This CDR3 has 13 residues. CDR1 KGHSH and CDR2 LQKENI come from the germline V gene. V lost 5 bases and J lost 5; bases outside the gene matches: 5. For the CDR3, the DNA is TGTGCCAGCTCATCGACAGGGTGGGAGACCCAGTACTTC. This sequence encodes CASSSTGWETQYF.

DNA of the CDR3: TGCGCCAGCAGCCTTGGACTAGCGGGGGATACCTACGAGCAGTACTTC. This translates into CASSLGLAGDTYEQYF. The rearrangement links TRBV4-3 to TRBJ2-7; 13 bases are a match to TRBD2. CDR3 size: 16 residues. The J segment lost 2 bases and the V segment lost 4 bases, leaving 5 bases of the junction unmatched. Germline loops: CDR1 LGHNA, CDR2 YSLEER.

This chain's CDR3 is CASSQLGTSGGASETQYF. The CDR3 nucleotides are TGTGCCAGCAGCCAATTGGGGACTAGCGGGGGGGCGTCGGAGACCCAGTACTTC. The V gene is TRBV4-2, the J gene TRBJ2-5, with TRBD2 identical over 16 bases. The junction had 8 bases not matched to a gene; V was cut back by 2 bases and J by 5 bases. The length of the CDR3 is 18 residues. The V gene's germline CDR1 is LGHNA and CDR2 YNFKEQ.

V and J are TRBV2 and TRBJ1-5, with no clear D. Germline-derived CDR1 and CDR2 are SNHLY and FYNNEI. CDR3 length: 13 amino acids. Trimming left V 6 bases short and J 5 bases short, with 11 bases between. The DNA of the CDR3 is TGTGCCAGCAGACTAGAGAACCATCAGCCCCAGCATTTT. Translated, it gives CASRLENHQPQHF.

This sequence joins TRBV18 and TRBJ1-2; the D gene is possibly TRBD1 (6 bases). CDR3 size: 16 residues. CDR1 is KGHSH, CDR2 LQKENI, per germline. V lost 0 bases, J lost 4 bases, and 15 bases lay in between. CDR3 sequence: CASSPPSVGAGYGYTF. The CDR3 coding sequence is TGTGCCAGCTCACCACCCTCAGTGGGGGCCGGCTATGGCTACACCTTC.

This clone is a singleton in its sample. For the CDR3, the DNA is TGTGCCAGCAGCCTTTACGGGACAGGGGGAGCCTACGAGCAGTACTTC. Translating gives CASSLYGTGGAYEQYF. The J gene is TRBJ2-7, the V gene TRBV7-9, with TRBD1 matching 11 bases. CDR1 is SEHNR and CDR2 is FQNEAQ in the germline V gene (reference sequence). The CDR3 contains 16 residues. V dropped 5 bases and J dropped 2; count of bases not matched to a gene: 8.

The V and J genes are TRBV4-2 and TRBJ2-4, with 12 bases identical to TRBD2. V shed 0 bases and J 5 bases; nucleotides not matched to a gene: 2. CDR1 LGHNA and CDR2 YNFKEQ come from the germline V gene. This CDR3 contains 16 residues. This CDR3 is CASSQDRLAGENIQYF. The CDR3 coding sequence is TGTGCCAGCAGCCAAGACCGACTAGCGGGAGAAAACATTCAGTACTTC.

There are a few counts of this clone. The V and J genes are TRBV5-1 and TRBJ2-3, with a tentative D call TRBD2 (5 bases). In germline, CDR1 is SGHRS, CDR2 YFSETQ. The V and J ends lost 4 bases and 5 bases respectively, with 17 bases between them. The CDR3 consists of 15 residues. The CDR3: CASSLATLLRDTQYF. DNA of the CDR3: TGCGCCAGCAGCCTAGCCACGCTACTCCGAGATACGCAGTATTTT.

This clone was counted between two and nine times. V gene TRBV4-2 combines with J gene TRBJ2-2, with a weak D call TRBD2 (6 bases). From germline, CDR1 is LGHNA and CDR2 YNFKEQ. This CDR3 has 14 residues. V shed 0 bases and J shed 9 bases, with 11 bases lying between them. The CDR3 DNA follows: TGTGCCAGCAGCCAAGATCGGGCGGGGCGGGAGCTGTTTTTT. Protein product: CASSQDRAGRELFF.

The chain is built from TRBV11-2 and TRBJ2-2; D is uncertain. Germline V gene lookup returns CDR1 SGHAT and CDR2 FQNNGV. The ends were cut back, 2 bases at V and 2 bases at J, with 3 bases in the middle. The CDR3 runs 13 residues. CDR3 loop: CASSLTNTGELFF. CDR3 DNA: TGTGCCAGCAGCTTAACTAACACCGGGGAGCTGTTTTTT.

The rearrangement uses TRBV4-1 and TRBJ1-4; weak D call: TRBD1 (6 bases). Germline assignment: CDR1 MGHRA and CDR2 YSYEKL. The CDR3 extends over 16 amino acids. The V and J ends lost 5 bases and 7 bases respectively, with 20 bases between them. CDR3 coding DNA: TGCGCCAGCAGCTCCTTAGAACGGGACACTTTTGAAAAACTGTTTTTT. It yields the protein CASSSLERDTFEKLFF.

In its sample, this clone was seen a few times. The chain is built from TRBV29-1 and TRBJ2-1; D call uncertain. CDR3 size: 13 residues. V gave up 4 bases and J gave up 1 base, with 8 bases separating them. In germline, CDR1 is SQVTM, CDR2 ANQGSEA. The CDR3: CSVALVSYNEQFF. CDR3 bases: TGCAGCGTTGCGCTAGTTTCCTACAATGAGCAGTTCTTC.

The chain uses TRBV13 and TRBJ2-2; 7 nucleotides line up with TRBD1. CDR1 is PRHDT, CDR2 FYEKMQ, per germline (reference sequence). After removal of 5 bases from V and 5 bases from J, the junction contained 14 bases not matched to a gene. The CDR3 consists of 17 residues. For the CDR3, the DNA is TGTGCCAGCAGCGAAGAAGACAGGGTTAAGTATACCGGGGAGCTGTTTTTT. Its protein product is CASSEEDRVKYTGELFF.

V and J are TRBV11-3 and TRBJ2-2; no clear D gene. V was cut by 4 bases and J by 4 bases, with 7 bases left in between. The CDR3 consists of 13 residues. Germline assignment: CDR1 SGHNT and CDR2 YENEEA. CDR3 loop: CASSSISTGELFF. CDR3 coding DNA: TGTGCCAGCAGCTCGATCAGCACCGGGGAGCTGTTTTTT.